Following are 11 T cell receptor beta chains from one sample sequenced in a study of blood T cell repertoires in COVID-19. Clones were read by immunoSEQ multiplex PCR, and TCRdb kept only the in-frame ones, dropping some. The repertoire includes about 81,000 clones, around 91% of them detected once, and 1.9% sits in the top ten. The sequenced sample was peripheral blood. These receptors came from a woman aged 45 to 65 in a cohort sampled during active COVID-19.

The rearrangement uses TRBV4-1 and TRBJ1-4; a weak D match, TRBD1 (5 bases). This CDR3 has 16 residues. Germline loops: CDR1 MGHRA, CDR2 YSYEKL. Trimming shortened V by 4 bases and J by 8 bases, and 20 bases separated the two germline ends. The CDR3 protein is CASSRTTGGAGEKLFF. The CDR3 DNA sequence: TGCGCCAGCAGCCGCACCACGGGCGGGGCTGGGGAAAAACTGTTTTTT.

The chain is built from TRBV27 and TRBJ2-3, with TRBD2 matching over 9 bases. The CDR3 is 13 amino acids. CDR1 is MNHEY and CDR2 is SMNVEV in the germline V gene (reference sequence). Trimming removed 7 bases from V and 4 bases from J; junction bases left unmatched: 3. CDR3 protein: CASMQREADTQYF. In DNA form, the CDR3 reads TGTGCCAGCATGCAGCGGGAGGCAGATACGCAGTATTTT.

The rearrangement uses TRBV10-3 and TRBJ2-1; D is possibly TRBD2 (6 bases). Trimming took off 4 bases at V and 7 bases at J, with 20 bases between the two ends. The CDR3 loop spans 16 amino acids. CDR1 is ENHRY and CDR2 is SYGVKD in the germline V gene. This CDR3 reads CAISGPGATSINEQFF. DNA of the CDR3: TGTGCCATCAGTGGGCCGGGAGCAACATCCATAAATGAGCAGTTCTTC.

This sequence joins TRBV3-1 (or the pseudogene TRBV3-2) and TRBJ2-5, with 10 bases lining up with TRBD2. Germline trimming cut 1 base from V and 5 bases from J; bases unmatched to any gene: 7. This CDR3 is built from 16 residues. The V gene's germline CDR1 is LGHDT and CDR2 YNNKEL (reference sequence). CDR3 bases: TGTGCCAGCAGCCAAGCCGCGGTAGCGGGAGGTGAGACCCAGTACTTC. Translation: CASSQAAVAGGETQYF.

This chain's CDR3 is CASSEQGLGTEAFF. DNA of the CDR3: TGTGCCAGCAGTGAACAGGGACTTGGGACTGAAGCTTTCTTT. The chain joins TRBV2 to TRBJ1-1; a weak D match, TRBD1 (5 bases). This CDR3 spans 14 amino acids. Germline loops: CDR1 SNHLY, CDR2 FYNNEI. The ends were cut back, 2 bases at V and 5 bases at J, with 12 bases in the middle. Looking up the rest from reference TRBV2 and TRBJ1-1 gives the full variable domain: EPEVTQTPSHQVTQMGQEVILRCVPISNHLYFYWYRQILGQKVEFLVSFYNNEISEKSEIFDDQFSVERPDGSNFTLKIRSTKLEDSAMYFCASSEQGLGTEAFFGQGTRLTVV.

The chain employs TRBV5-1 and TRBJ2-6; D gene unclear. Germline V gives CDR1 SGHRS, CDR2 YFSETQ. Deletions cut 2 bases from V and 0 bases from J, with 12 bases between. This CDR3 is built from 17 residues. CDR3 coding DNA: TGCGCCAGCAGCTTTAATCCCGGTTTCTCTGGGGCCAACGTCCTGACTTTC. It yields the protein CASSFNPGFSGANVLTF.

The chain joins TRBV7-9 to TRBJ2-7; TRBD1 agrees at 9 bases. Germline assignment: CDR1 SEHNR and CDR2 FQNEAQ (reference sequence). This CDR3 contains 14 residues. With V trimmed by 4 bases and J by 1 base, 2 bases remained unmatched. The CDR3 loop reads CASSSGTGSYEQYF. The CDR3 region has the DNA TGTGCCAGCAGCTCCGGGACAGGGTCCTACGAGCAGTACTTC.

The rearrangement links TRBV4-1 to TRBJ2-7, with D possibly TRBD1 on 7 matching bases. From germline, CDR1 is MGHRA and CDR2 YSYEKL. Trimming cost V 0 bases and J 5 bases, with 14 bases left between them. The CDR3 length is 15 residues. CDR3 nucleotide sequence: TGCGCCAGCAGCCAAGATTTCAGGGGGGACGACGAGCAGTACTTC. Encoded protein: CASSQDFRGDDEQYF.

This clone was recorded only once. This chain joins TRBV13 and TRBJ2-2, with 11 nucleotides matching TRBD2. CDR1 and CDR2 (germline): PRHDT, FYEKMQ (reference sequence). With V trimmed by 5 bases and J by 1 base, 3 bases remained unmatched. The CDR3 spans 16 residues. This CDR3 reads CASSVLAGGNTGELFF. The DNA of the CDR3 is TGTGCCAGCAGCGTCCTAGCGGGGGGGAACACCGGGGAGCTGTTTTTT.

The rearrangement joins TRBV19 to TRBJ1-3; no clear D gene. This CDR3 is built from 17 residues. Germline V gene sequence: CDR1 LNHDA, CDR2 SQIVND (reference sequence). The V gene lost 3 bases and the J gene lost 0 bases, with 15 bases spanning the gap. This chain's CDR3 is CASSMPLSVPSGNTIYF. CDR3 DNA sequence: TGTGCCAGTAGTATGCCGCTGAGTGTTCCCTCTGGAAACACCATATATTTT.

This chain uses TRBV3-1 (or the pseudogene TRBV3-2) with TRBJ2-5; 8 bases are shared with TRBD1. The CDR3 runs 14 residues. Germline CDR1 is LGHDT and CDR2 is YNNKEL (reference sequence). The J segment lost 5 bases and the V segment lost 2 bases, leaving 4 bases of the junction unmatched. As DNA, the CDR3 is TGTGCCAGCAGCCAAAGGACAGGGTTTGAGACCCAGTACTTC. Protein product: CASSQRTGFETQYF.